This note documents a single T cell receptor beta chain sequence. The source of the sample is a study of monozygotic twins with inflammatory bowel disease. Blood samples of about 2.5 ml were drawn from every donor. Germline loops: CDR1 SGHTA, CDR2 FQGNSA. The length of the CDR3 is 15 residues. Incorporation of UMIs carrying a 6-nucleotide sample barcode was performed by template switching. With approximately 16 and 10 cycles respectively, two nested PCRs were carried out on TCRalpha and TCRbeta cDNA. Using the 5' RACE reads, TCRdb records one entry per CDR3 protein without DNA. This table lists approximately 400,000 distinct CDR3 sequences.

This chain joins TRBV7-2 and TRBJ2-2; TCRdb selects TRBD2, and the lack of DNA leaves this call unchecked. This clonotype was obtained from a human donor with ulcerative colitis or Crohn's disease, or a healthy co-twin of an affected twin (not recorded which). Sequenced: blood. CDR3 loop: CASSFSSGGRRELFF.